The rows below give T cell receptor beta chains drawn from one sample of a study of shared clonotypes between healthy human individuals. Sequencing used immunoSEQ multiplex PCR; TCRdb keeps in-frame clones, though not all of them. The table lists 2 million to 2.5 million clones, 90% to 95% of them singletons. The sequenced sample consisted of naive CD4+ T cells sorted from blood. The receptors stem from a man between 18 and 29 years old in good health. CDR3s include the opening cysteine and the closing phenylalanine or tryptophan. The D gene is left open where the match is weak.

D | V | CDR3
. | TRBV27 | CASSLYRLERGGELFF
. | TRBV11-2 | CASRLDNLNDEQYF
. | TRBV5-5 | CASRADRANTGELFF
TRBD1 | TRBV5-4 | CASSLQGEDTQYF
TRBD2 | TRBV5-6 | CASSSGTRGRGTQYF
TRBD1 | TRBV7-2 | CASSSQTGGWTEAFF
. | TRBV19 | CASSIEARQRNNEQFF
. | TRBV10-2 | CASVRSAQSGFGNTIYF
. | TRBV7-8 | CASSEQGVGNTIYF
TRBD2 | TRBV4-1 | CASSQSNTPGLAGGNSYNEQFF
. | TRBV25-1 | CASSEGRPEFSYEQYF
TRBD1 | TRBV6-5 | CASSPRQGYGYTF
. | TRBV6-5 | CASSYDGRGAGELFF
. | TRBV18 | CASSLDRNQYF
TRBD1 | TRBV10-3 | CAISATGGGEAFF
. | TRBV20-1 | CSARSVYGYTF
. | TRBV2 | CASIELNTEAFF
. | TRBV25-1 | CASSGTSPRYEQYF
. | TRBV4-1 | CASSQDLLGTNEKLFF
TRBD1 | TRBV29-1 | CSAGDRGYYEQYF
. | TRBV5-4 | CASSSGYTGELFF
. | TRBV4-1 | CASSHMGISEQFF